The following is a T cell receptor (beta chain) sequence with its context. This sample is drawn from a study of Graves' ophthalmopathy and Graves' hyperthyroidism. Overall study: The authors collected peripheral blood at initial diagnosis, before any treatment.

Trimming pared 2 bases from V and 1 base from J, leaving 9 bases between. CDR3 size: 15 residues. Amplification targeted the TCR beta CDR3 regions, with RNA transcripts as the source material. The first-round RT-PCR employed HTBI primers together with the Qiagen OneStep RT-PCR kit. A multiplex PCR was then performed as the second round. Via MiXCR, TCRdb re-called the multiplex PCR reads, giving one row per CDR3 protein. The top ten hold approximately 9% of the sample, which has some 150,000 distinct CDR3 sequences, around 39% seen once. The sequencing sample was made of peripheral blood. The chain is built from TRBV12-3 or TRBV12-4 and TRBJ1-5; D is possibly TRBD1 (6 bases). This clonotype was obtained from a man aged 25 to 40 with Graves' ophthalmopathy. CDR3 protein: CASSLTGASNQPQHF. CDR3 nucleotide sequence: TGTGCCAGCAGTTTAACGGGGGCGAGCAATCAGCCCCAGCATTTT.